One sample yielded the 27 T cell receptor beta chains listed below, sequenced in a study of technical replicates of blood from a few donors. Clones were read by immunoSEQ multiplex PCR, and TCRdb kept only the in-frame ones, dropping some. The sample records around 89,000 clones, approximately 94% being singletons. Sequencing input: T cells isolated from PBMCs. The source of these receptors is a human donor in good health.

This CDR3 is CASSLATSGSYYEQFF. The CDR3 region has the DNA TGTGCCAGCAGTTTAGCAACTAGCGGGAGCTATTATGAGCAGTTCTTC. This chain links TRBV28 with TRBJ2-1; 11 positions agree with TRBD2. Germline V gene sequence: CDR1 MDHEN, CDR2 SYDVKM. The CDR3 loop spans 16 amino acids. V gave up 2 bases and J gave up 8 bases; unmatched junction bases: 8.

The genes are TRBV6-5 and TRBJ2-7, with TRBD2 matching over 11 bases. The CDR3 totals 16 residues. The germline V gene encodes CDR1 MNHEY and CDR2 SVGAGI. The trim removed 2 bases at V and 3 bases at J, leaving 6 bases unmatched. The CDR3 is CASSYPGLAGYYEQYF. CDR3 nucleotides: TGTGCCAGCAGTTACCCCGGACTAGCGGGTTACTACGAGCAGTACTTC.

The rearrangement joins TRBV18 to TRBJ1-1; 9 bases map to TRBD1. Trimming at V came to 1 base and at J to 1 base, leaving 19 bases not matched to a gene. Germline V lookup: CDR1 KGHSH, CDR2 LQKENI. This CDR3 spans 21 amino acids. CDR3 in DNA: TGTGCCAGCTCACCACGGGTCCTGGGGACCCCGGGACAGGGAAGGAACACTGAAGCTTTCTTT. It specifies CASSPRVLGTPGQGRNTEAFF.

J is TRBJ2-5 and V is TRBV28, with 11 bases fitting TRBD2. The CDR3 has 14 amino acids. V shed 5 bases and J 5 bases; nucleotides not matched to a gene: 4. Germline V lookup: CDR1 MDHEN, CDR2 SYDVKM. DNA for the CDR3: TGTGCCAGCAGTACCCTAGCGGGAGGCGAGACCCAGTACTTC. Protein: CASSTLAGGETQYF.

V is TRBV13 and J is TRBJ2-7; 7 positions agree with TRBD1. CDR1 and CDR2 (germline): PRHDT, FYEKMQ (reference sequence). The trim removed 4 bases at V and 2 bases at J, leaving 8 bases unmatched. The CDR3 loop spans 15 amino acids. CDR3 amino acids: CASSWAGTDPYEQYF. The CDR3 DNA reads as TGTGCCAGCAGCTGGGCCGGGACAGATCCCTACGAGCAGTACTTC.

This clone was recorded once. The V gene is TRBV11-3, the J gene TRBJ2-2; TRBD2 agrees at 12 bases. The V and J ends lost 5 bases and 8 bases, in that order; junction bases with no gene match: 6. The CDR3 loop spans 15 amino acids. Germline V gene data show CDR1 as SGHNT and CDR2 as YENEEA. CDR3 bases: TGTGCCAGCAGCCCTCGACTAGCGGGAGTAGGGGAGCTGTTTTTT. This codes for CASSPRLAGVGELFF.

J is TRBJ2-1 and V is TRBV9; TRBD2 might be the D (5 bases). Per the germline V gene, CDR1 is SGDLS and CDR2 is YYNGEE. The length of the CDR3 is 16 residues. V shed 3 bases and J shed 0 bases, with 13 bases lying between them. CDR3 region: CASSETASTSYNEQFF. The CDR3 bases are TGTGCCAGCAGCGAAACGGCTAGCACCTCCTACAATGAGCAGTTCTTC.

The rearrangement uses TRBV7-6 and TRBJ1-5; 11 bases agree with TRBD1. Trimming took 5 bases from V and 6 from J; bases not matched to a gene: 9. This CDR3 is built from 16 residues. Germline CDR1 is SGHVS and CDR2 is FNYEAQ. The CDR3 is CASSAGQGAVGQPQHF. DNA of the CDR3: TGTGCCAGCAGCGCCGGACAGGGGGCTGTGGGTCAGCCCCAGCATTTT.

The sample holds one count of this clone. The rearrangement uses TRBV5-4 and TRBJ2-2; 7 nucleotides line up with TRBD2. Trimming cost V 1 base and J 7 bases; bases outside gene matches: 13. This CDR3 has 17 residues. CDR1 SGHNT and CDR2 YYREEE come from the germline V gene (reference sequence). The CDR3 DNA sequence: TGTGCCAGCAGCTTGCCCATCGGCGGGAGTGGAATCGGGGAGCTGTTTTTT. Its protein product is CASSLPIGGSGIGELFF.

This chain uses TRBV6-1 with TRBJ1-2, with 7 bases matching TRBD1. The ends lost 3 bases at V and 8 bases at J; junction bases unmatched: 9. CDR3 size: 14 residues. Germline CDR1 MNHNS, CDR2 SASEGT. The CDR3 is CASSEDDRVAGYTF. Written as DNA, the CDR3 is TGTGCCAGCAGTGAGGATGACAGGGTTGCCGGCTACACCTTC.

The chain has TRBV4-1 and TRBJ1-5; 7 bases fit TRBD1. With V trimmed by 0 bases and J by 4 bases, 9 bases remained unmatched. Per the germline V gene, CDR1 is MGHRA and CDR2 is YSYEKL. This CDR3 comprises 17 residues. The CDR3 spells CASSQDSGQGVNQPQHF. The CDR3, as DNA: TGCGCCAGCAGCCAAGACTCGGGGCAGGGGGTGAATCAGCCCCAGCATTTT.

The genes are TRBV11-2 and TRBJ1-1; a weak D match, TRBD1 (5 bases). V gave up 2 bases and J gave up 1 base, with 11 bases separating them. Germline lookup yields CDR1 SGHAT and CDR2 FQNNGV. The CDR3 spans 15 residues. The CDR3 DNA sequence: TGTGCCAGCAGCTTATCGGGGGTGGCGAACACTGAAGCTTTCTTT. Encoded protein: CASSLSGVANTEAFF.

This chain uses TRBV2 with TRBJ2-5, with a weak D call TRBD1 (6 bases). Trimming removed 1 base at V and 5 bases at J, with 23 bases between. Germline CDR1 SNHLY, CDR2 FYNNEI. The CDR3 is 18 residues long. The CDR3 coding sequence is TGTGCCAGCAGTGAAGAGGGCCACAGGGTGTCAGGTTGGGAGACCCAGTACTTC. Its translation is CASSEEGHRVSGWETQYF.

The CDR3 DNA reads as TGTGCCAGCAGCTTAGGAGTTGTTGAAGCTTTCTTT. This sequence encodes CASSLGVVEAFF. The chain couples TRBV7-8 to TRBJ1-1; D remains unclear. Germline loops: CDR1 SGHVS, CDR2 FQNEAQ. The CDR3 has 12 residues. Between the trimmed V and J ends, which lost 1 base and 7 bases, there was a span of 7 bases. The full variable domain, completed using reference TRBV7-8 and TRBJ1-1, is GAGVSQSPRYKVAKRGQDVALRCDPISGHVSLFWYQQALGQGPEFLTYFQNEAQLDKSGLPSDRFFAERPEGSVSTLKIQRTQQEDSAVYLCASSLGVVEAFFGQGTRLTVV.

Regarding this clone: The junction shows a germline mismatch at one end, possibly a read error. This chain uses TRBV5-1 with TRBJ1-1; D remains unclear. CDR1 and CDR2 (germline): SGHRS, YFSETQ. This CDR3 has 12 residues. The DNA for the CDR3 is TGCGCCAGCAGCTTCATAAACACCGAAGCTTTCTTT. This codes for CASSFINTEAFF.

The chain is built from TRBV6-5 and TRBJ2-7; possible D gene TRBD2, 6 bases. CDR3 size: 15 residues. V was shortened by 0 bases and J by 4 bases, with 13 bases between the two germline ends. CDR1 is MNHEY and CDR2 is SVGAGI in the germline V gene. This chain's CDR3 is CASSYSTGRKYEQYF. Here the CDR3 DNA reads TGTGCCAGCAGTTACTCAACCGGGAGAAAGTACGAGCAGTACTTC.

The rearrangement joins TRBV25-1 to TRBJ1-4, with 8 bases lining up with TRBD1. Germline V CDR1 and CDR2: MGHDK, SYGVNS. CDR3 length: 18 residues. Trimming took 1 base from V and 8 from J; bases not matched to a gene: 15. Here the CDR3 DNA reads TGTGCCAGCAGTGAATTAGGGACAGGAGAATCAGGGGGGGAAAAACTGTTTTTT. Translating it yields CASSELGTGESGGEKLFF.

This chain uses TRBV19 with TRBJ2-7; D may be TRBD2 (5 bases). V was pared by 5 bases and J by 4 bases, with 15 bases between. From germline, CDR1 is LNHDA and CDR2 SQIVND (reference sequence). The CDR3 sequence is 14 residues long. CDR3 loop: CASSVPGWLYEQYF. CDR3 DNA: TGTGCCAGTAGTGTCCCGGGATGGCTATACGAGCAGTACTTC.

The chain uses TRBV11-2 and TRBJ2-3, with a weak D call TRBD1 (5 bases). CDR3 length: 17 amino acids. The germline V gene has CDR1 SGHAT and CDR2 FQNNGV. The germline V and J ends were trimmed by 1 base and 0 bases, with 14 bases remaining between them. The CDR3 DNA is TGTGCCAGCAGCTTAGCAGGGCCAGGGCCCAGCACAGATACGCAGTATTTT. It codes for CASSLAGPGPSTDTQYF.

The J gene is TRBJ2-7, the V gene TRBV4-1; D remains ambiguous. The CDR3 length is 13 residues. In germline, CDR1 is MGHRA, CDR2 YSYEKL. The V and J ends lost 4 bases and 3 bases respectively, with 10 bases between them. The CDR3 protein is CASSPGGSYEQYF. CDR3 nucleotide sequence: TGCGCCAGCAGCCCTGGTGGCAGCTACGAGCAGTACTTC.

The chain couples TRBV28 to TRBJ2-1; TRBD2 agrees at 10 bases. Germline loops: CDR1 MDHEN, CDR2 SYDVKM. V trimming: 8 bases; J trimming: 3 bases; junction bases outside the gene matches: 16. The CDR3 consists of 18 residues. CDR3 residues: CASGPLAGVSGVYNEQFF. As DNA, the CDR3 is TGTGCCAGCGGACCTCTAGCGGGAGTGAGTGGAGTCTACAATGAGCAGTTCTTC. Filled out from reference TRBV28 and TRBJ2-1, the complete variable domain reads DVKVTQSSRYLVKRTGEKVFLECVQDMDHENMFWYRQDPGLGLRLIYFSYDVKMKEKGDIPEGYSVSREKKERFSLILESASTNQTSMYLCASGPLAGVSGVYNEQFFGPGTRLTVL.

This chain connects TRBV5-1 to TRBJ2-2, with TRBD1 matching over 8 bases. This CDR3 is built from 15 residues. V shed 0 bases and J 7 bases; nucleotides not matched to a gene: 5. The germline gives CDR1 SGHRS, CDR2 YFSETQ. CDR3 bases: TGCGCCAGCAGCTTGGAGCAGGGGGCGGTCGGGGAGCTGTTTTTT. Translated: CASSLEQGAVGELFF.

The chain uses TRBV13 and TRBJ2-7; 8 positions match TRBD2. In germline, CDR1 is PRHDT, CDR2 FYEKMQ (reference sequence). J lost 7 bases, V lost 4 bases, and 9 bases had no gene match. This CDR3 contains 14 residues. CDR3 amino acids: CASSSGLAGSEQYF. Here the CDR3 DNA reads TGTGCCAGCAGCTCAGGACTAGCAGGCTCGGAGCAGTACTTC. The full variable domain, rest sourced from reference TRBV13 and TRBJ2-7, is AAGVIQSPRHLIKEKRETATLKCYPIPRHDTVYWYQQGPGQDPQFLISFYEKMQSDKGSIPDRFSAQQFSDYHSELNMSSLELGDSALYFCASSSGLAGSEQYFGPGTRLTVT.

This chain links TRBV7-6 with TRBJ1-5, with D possibly being TRBD1 (5 bases). The CDR3 sequence is 12 residues long. V was shortened by 1 base and J by 7 bases, with 5 bases between the two germline ends. CDR1 is SGHVS, CDR2 FNYEAQ, per germline. The DNA for the CDR3 is TGTGCCAGCAGCTTAGAGGGGCAGCCCCAGCATTTT. Its translation: CASSLEGQPQHF.

The chain is built from TRBV6-6 and TRBJ2-5; TRBD2 might be the D (6 bases). Trimming stripped 7 bases from V and 2 bases from J, with 20 bases between. The CDR3 is 16 amino acids. Germline-derived CDR1 and CDR2 are MNHNY and SVGAGI (reference sequence). The CDR3 here is CASTPLRRGGQETQYF. The CDR3 DNA sequence: TGTGCCAGCACCCCTTTGAGGAGGGGCGGGCAAGAGACCCAGTACTTC.

The chain uses TRBV27 and TRBJ2-7; TRBD2 matches 7 bases. The CDR3 extends over 14 amino acids. Germline values: CDR1 MNHEY, CDR2 SMNVEV (reference sequence). The ends lost 2 bases at V and 5 bases at J; junction bases unmatched: 6. The CDR3 reads CASSLRGVIHEQYF. CDR3 DNA: TGTGCCAGCAGTTTACGGGGGGTGATCCACGAGCAGTACTTC.

The rearrangement uses TRBV27 and TRBJ1-1; D gene uncertain. The CDR3 has 13 residues. The germline V gene has CDR1 MNHEY and CDR2 SMNVEV (reference sequence). V gave up 5 bases and J gave up 3 bases, with 10 bases separating them. The CDR3 sequence: CASSTTLDTEAFF. In DNA form, the CDR3 reads TGTGCCAGCAGTACAACCTTGGACACTGAAGCTTTCTTT.